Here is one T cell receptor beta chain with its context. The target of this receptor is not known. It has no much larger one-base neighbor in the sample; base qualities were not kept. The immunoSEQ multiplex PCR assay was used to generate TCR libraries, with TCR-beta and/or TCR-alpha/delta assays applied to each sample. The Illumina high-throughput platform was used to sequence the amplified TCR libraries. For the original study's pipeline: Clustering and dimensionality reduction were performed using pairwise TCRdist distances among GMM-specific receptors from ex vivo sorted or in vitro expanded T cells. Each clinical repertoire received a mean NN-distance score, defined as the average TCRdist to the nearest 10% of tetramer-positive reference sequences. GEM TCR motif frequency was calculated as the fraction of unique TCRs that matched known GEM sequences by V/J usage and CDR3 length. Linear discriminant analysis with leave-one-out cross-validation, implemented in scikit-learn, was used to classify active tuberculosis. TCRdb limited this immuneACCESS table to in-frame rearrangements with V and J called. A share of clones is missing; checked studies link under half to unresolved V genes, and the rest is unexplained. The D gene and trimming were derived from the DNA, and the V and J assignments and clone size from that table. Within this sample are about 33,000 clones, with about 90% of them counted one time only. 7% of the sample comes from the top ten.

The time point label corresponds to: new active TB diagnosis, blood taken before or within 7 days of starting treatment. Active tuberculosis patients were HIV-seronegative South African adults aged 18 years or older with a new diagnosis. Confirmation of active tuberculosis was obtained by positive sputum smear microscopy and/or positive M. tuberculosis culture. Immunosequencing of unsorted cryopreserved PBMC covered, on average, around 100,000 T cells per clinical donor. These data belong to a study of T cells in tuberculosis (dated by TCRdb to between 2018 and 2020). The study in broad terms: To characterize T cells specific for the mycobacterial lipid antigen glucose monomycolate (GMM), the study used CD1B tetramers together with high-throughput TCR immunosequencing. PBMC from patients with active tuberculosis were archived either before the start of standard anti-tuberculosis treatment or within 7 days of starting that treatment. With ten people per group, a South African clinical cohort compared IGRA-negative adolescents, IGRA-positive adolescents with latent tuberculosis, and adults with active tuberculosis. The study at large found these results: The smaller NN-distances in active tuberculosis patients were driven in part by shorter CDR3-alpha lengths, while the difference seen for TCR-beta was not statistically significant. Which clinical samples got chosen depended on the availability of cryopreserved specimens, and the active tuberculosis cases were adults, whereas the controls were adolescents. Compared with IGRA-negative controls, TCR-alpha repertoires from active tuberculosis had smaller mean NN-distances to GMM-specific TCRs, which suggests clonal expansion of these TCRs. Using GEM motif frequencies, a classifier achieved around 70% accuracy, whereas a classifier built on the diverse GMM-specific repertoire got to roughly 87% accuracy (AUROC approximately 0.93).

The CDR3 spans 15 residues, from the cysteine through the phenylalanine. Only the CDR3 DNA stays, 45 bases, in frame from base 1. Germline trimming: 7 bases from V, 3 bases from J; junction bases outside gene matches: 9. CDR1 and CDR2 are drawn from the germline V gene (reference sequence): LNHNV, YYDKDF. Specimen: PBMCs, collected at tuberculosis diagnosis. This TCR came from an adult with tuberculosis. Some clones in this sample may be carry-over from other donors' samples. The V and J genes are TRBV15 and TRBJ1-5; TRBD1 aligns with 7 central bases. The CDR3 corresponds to CATTNAQGNNQPQHF. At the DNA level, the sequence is TGTGCCACCACCAATGCACAGGGGAACAATCAGCCCCAGCATTTT. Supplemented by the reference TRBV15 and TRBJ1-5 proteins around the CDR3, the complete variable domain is DAMVIQNPRYQVTQFGKPVTLSCSQTLNHNVMYWYQQKSSQAPKLLFHYYDKDFNNEADTPDNFQSRRPNTSFCFLDIRSPGLGDTAMYLCATTNAQGNNQPQHFGDGTRLSIL.